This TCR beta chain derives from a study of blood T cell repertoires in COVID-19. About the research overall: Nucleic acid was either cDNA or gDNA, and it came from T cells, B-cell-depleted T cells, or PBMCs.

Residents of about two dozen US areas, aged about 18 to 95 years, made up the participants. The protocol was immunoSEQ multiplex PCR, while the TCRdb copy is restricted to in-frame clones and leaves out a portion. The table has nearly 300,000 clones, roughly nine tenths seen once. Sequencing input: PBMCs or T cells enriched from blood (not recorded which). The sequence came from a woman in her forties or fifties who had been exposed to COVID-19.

The CDR3 DNA sequence: TGTGCCAGCAGCCTCCCGTTAGGTCAGGGGGTAAATGAAAAACTGTTTTTT. Translation: CASSLPLGQGVNEKLFF. The chain uses TRBV7-9 and TRBJ1-4, with 7 bases aligning to TRBD1. The junction had 14 bases not matched to a gene; V was cut back by 5 bases and J by 5 bases. The CDR3 contains 17 residues. Germline V gene data show CDR1 as SEHNR and CDR2 as FQNEAQ (reference sequence). Variable domain in full (rest from reference TRBV7-9 and TRBJ1-4): DTGVSQNPRHKITKRGQNVTFRCDPISEHNRLYWYRQTLGQGPEFLTYFQNEAQLEKSRLLSDRFSAERPKGSFSTLEIQRTEQGDSAMYLCASSLPLGQGVNEKLFFGSGTQLSVL.